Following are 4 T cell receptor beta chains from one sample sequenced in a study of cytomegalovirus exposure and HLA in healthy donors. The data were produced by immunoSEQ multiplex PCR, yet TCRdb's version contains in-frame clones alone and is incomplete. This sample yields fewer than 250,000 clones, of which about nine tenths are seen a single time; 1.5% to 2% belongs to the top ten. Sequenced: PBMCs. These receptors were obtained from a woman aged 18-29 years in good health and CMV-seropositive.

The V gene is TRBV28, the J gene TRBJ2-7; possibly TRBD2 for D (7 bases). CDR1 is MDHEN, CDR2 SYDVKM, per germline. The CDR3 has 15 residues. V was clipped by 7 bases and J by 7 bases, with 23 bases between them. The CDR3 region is CASTVGGARAGEQYF. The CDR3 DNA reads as TGTGCCAGCACCGTGGGGGGGGCTCGGGCGGGGGAGCAGTACTTC.

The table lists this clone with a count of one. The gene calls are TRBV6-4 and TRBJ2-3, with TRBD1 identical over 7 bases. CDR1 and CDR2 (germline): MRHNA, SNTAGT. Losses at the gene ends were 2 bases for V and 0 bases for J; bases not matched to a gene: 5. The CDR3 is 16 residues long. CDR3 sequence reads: CASSDTGTASTDTQYF. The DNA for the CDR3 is TGTGCCAGCAGTGACACTGGGACAGCTAGCACAGATACGCAGTATTTT.

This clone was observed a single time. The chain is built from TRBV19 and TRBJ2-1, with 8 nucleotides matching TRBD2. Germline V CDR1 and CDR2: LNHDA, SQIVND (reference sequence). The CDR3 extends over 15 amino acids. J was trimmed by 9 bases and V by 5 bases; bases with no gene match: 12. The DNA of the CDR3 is TGTGCCAGTAGTCCTAGTCGCGGGGGGTTTGGTGAGCAGTTCTTC. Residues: CASSPSRGGFGEQFF.

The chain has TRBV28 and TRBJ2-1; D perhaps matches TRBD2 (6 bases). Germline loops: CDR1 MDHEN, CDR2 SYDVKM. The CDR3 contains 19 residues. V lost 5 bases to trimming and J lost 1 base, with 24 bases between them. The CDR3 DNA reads TGTGCCAGCAGTGCCACCTCATTTAGCGGAACACTTTCCTACAATGAGCAGTTCTTC. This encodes CASSATSFSGTLSYNEQFF.